The clone carrying this T cell receptor (beta chain) was picked up one time. The data stem from a study of T cells in Graves' hyperthyroidism and ophthalmopathy. J gave up 5 bases and V 4 bases, and 5 bases lay outside the gene matches. The CDR3 loop spans 14 amino acids. CDR1 and CDR2 (germline): LGHNA, YNFKEQ. Template material for amplifying TCR beta CDR3 regions consisted of RNA transcripts. HTBI primers were employed in a first-round RT-PCR of the TCR CDR3. One entry per CDR3 protein results from TCRdb running MiXCR on the multiplex PCR reads. The sample has some 510,000 distinct CDR3 sequences, around 42% seen once. Graves' hyperthyroidism qualified as stable when ophthalmopathy did not progress within 18 months. Diagnostic decisions used clinical symptoms, serum thyroxine and TRAb, thyroid ultrasound and orbital computed tomography.

The TCR was taken from a woman between 18 and 29 years old with Graves' hyperthyroidism. This chain joins TRBV4-2 and TRBJ1-2; 9 bases are a match to TRBD1. Input material: peripheral blood or thyroid tissue (not recorded which). DNA of the CDR3: TGTGCCAGCAGCCTCGGACAGGGGCTATATGGCTACACCTTC. Translation gives CASSLGQGLYGYTF.